This T cell receptor (beta chain) was documented in a study of blood T cells in healthy people across ages. This clonotype was detected a few times. Using a J-beta primer mix together with a sample-barcoded 5' primer, a second PCR was run for about 7 to 12 cycles. TCRdb reanalysed the 5' RACE reads using MiXCR and keeps one entry per CDR3 protein. The repertoire consists of around 1,900,000 distinct CDR3 sequences, with approximately 40% occurring once and the leading ten covering more than 20%. The CDR3 length is 13 residues. Per the germline V gene, CDR1 is ENHRY and CDR2 is SYGVKD. The chain combines TRBV10-3 with TRBJ2-1, with D possibly being TRBD2 (7 bases). This TCR came from a human donor in good health. Sequencing was done on a sample of blood. Written as DNA, the CDR3 is TGTGCATTGGGGGGGGCCCCTTACAATGAGCAGTTCTTC. Translating gives CALGGAPYNEQFF.